This TCR beta chain is from a study of T cells in Graves' hyperthyroidism and ophthalmopathy. Notes on the study in general: The model predicted ophthalmopathy a median roughly six months before onset.

This clonotype was seen at least ten times. Antigen specificity is unknown. RNA transcripts gave rise to amplified TCR beta CDR3 regions. When the TCR CDR3 underwent first-round RT-PCR, the HTBI primer set was used. MiXCR, run by TCRdb on the multiplex PCR reads, gives a single entry per CDR3 protein. The sample records about 580,000 distinct CDR3 sequences, about 43% being singletons. The ends lost 4 bases at V and 4 bases at J; junction bases unmatched: 9. This CDR3 comprises 16 residues. Looked up from germline, CDR1 is SGHRS and CDR2 is YFSETQ. The receptor comes from a woman aged 18-35 years with Graves' hyperthyroidism. Material: peripheral blood or thyroid tissue (not recorded which). This sequence joins TRBV5-1 and TRBJ2-2; 8 bases line up with TRBD2. The CDR3 spells CASSPLTSAGTGELFF. In DNA form, the CDR3 reads TGCGCCAGCAGCCCTTTGACTAGCGCGGGCACCGGGGAGCTGTTTTTT.